Sequencing of this T cell receptor (beta chain) was carried out in a study of shared clonotypes between healthy human individuals. Study as a whole: The cohort comprised a couple of women and a few men. Their ages spanned 18 to 49 years.

Clones were read by immunoSEQ multiplex PCR, and TCRdb kept only the in-frame ones, dropping some. This sample yields over 1.4 million clones, of which around 95% are seen a single time; roughly 1.2% belongs to the top ten. The length of the CDR3 is 17 residues. Trimming at V came to 0 bases and at J to 11 bases, leaving 15 bases not matched to a gene. Germline V CDR1 and CDR2: SGDLS, YYNGEE. The chain is built from TRBV9 and TRBJ2-1; 9 bases match TRBD1. Sequencing was performed on naive CD4+ T cells sorted from blood. Subset in this sample: CD45RA+ positively selected. The receptor was isolated from a man under 40 in good health. The CDR3 spells CASSVGTGARAGNKQFF. As DNA, the CDR3 is TGTGCCAGCAGCGTAGGGACAGGGGCCAGAGCGGGAAATAAGCAGTTCTTC.